This is a list of T cell receptor beta chains from one sample in a study of blood T cell repertoires in COVID-19. TCRdb's copy holds only in-frame clones and misses some; the assay was immunoSEQ multiplex PCR. The sample includes 200,000 to 250,000 clones, approximately 84% seen only once; the top ten take approximately 1.8%. Sample: PBMCs or T cells enriched from blood (not recorded which). The receptors here all came from a man in his sixties who had recovered from COVID-19. Each CDR3 is given with its conserved first and last residue. A D gene is named only where the DNA matches it firmly. The size field is filled for only some rows; it gives once, few, many or a size class.

CDR3 protein	CDR3 DNA	V gene	J gene	D gene	CDR3 length	clone size
CASSLVAGATNEKLFF	TGCGCCAGCAGCTTGGTAGCTGGGGCGACTAATGAAAAACTGTTTTTT	TRBV5-1	TRBJ1-4	-	16	-
CATSDLDRNYGYTF	TGTGCCACCAGTGATTTAGACAGGAACTATGGCTACACCTTC	TRBV24-1	TRBJ1-2	-	14	-
CASSLISNEQFF	TGCGCCAGCAGCTTGATCAGCAATGAGCAGTTCTTC	TRBV5-1	TRBJ2-1	-	12	many
CASSLGQAGRGTEAFF	TGCGCCAGCAGCTTAGGGCAGGCGGGTCGGGGCACTGAAGCTTTCTTT	TRBV5-1	TRBJ1-1	-	16	-
CASYRGINTEAFF	TGTGCCAGCTACAGGGGGATTAACACTGAAGCTTTCTTT	TRBV12-3/TRBV12-4	TRBJ1-1	TRBD1	13	-
CASSLVFVAGQGPYEQYF	TGTGCCAGCAGCTTAGTGTTTGTTGCGGGACAGGGCCCCTACGAGCAGTACTTC	TRBV7-9	TRBJ2-7	TRBD1	18	-
CASSFNRDEAFF	TGTGCCAGCAGTTTCAATCGGGATGAAGCTTTCTTT	TRBV12-3/TRBV12-4	TRBJ1-1	-	12	-
CASSLVSQGETATF	TGTGCCAGCAGCTTGGTCTCTCAAGGGGAAACCGCCACCTTC	TRBV5-4	TRBJ1-2	-	14	-
CATNPQGADSPLHF	TGTGCCACTAACCCACAGGGGGCGGATTCACCCCTCCACTTT	TRBV19	TRBJ1-6	TRBD1	14	-
CASSEPYRQGRNTEAFF	TGTGCCAGCAGTGAACCCTACCGACAGGGTAGGAACACTGAAGCTTTCTTT	TRBV25-1	TRBJ1-1	TRBD1	17	few
CSVDVGGAYEQYF	TGCAGCGTTGATGTAGGAGGGGCCTACGAGCAGTACTTC	TRBV29-1	TRBJ2-7	-	13	-
CASSTRTSGGAGETQYF	TGTGCCAGTAGTACCAGGACTAGCGGGGGGGCAGGGGAGACCCAGTACTTC	TRBV19	TRBJ2-5	TRBD2	17	-
CASSRDINQPQHF	TGTGCCAGCAGCCGGGACATCAATCAGCCCCAGCATTTT	TRBV7-3	TRBJ1-5	-	13	-
CASSLFEGQNNQPQHF	TGTGCCAGCAGCTTGTTCGAGGGACAGAACAATCAGCCCCAGCATTTT	TRBV5-5	TRBJ1-5	TRBD1	16	few
CASSLTTGWANQPQHF	TGTGCCAGCAGCTTGACGACAGGGTGGGCCAATCAGCCCCAGCATTTT	TRBV7-8	TRBJ1-5	TRBD1	16	-
CATSRDRPGGDDEQYF	TGTGCCACCAGCAGAGACCGCCCCGGGGGGGATGACGAGCAGTACTTC	TRBV15	TRBJ2-7	TRBD2	16	-
CASSLRRGTEAFF	TGTGCCAGCAGCTTACGGCGGGGCACTGAAGCTTTCTTT	TRBV7-3	TRBJ1-1	-	13	once
CASSLGEGYEQYF	TGCGCCAGCAGCTTGGGAGAGGGTTACGAGCAGTACTTC	TRBV5-1	TRBJ2-7	-	13	-
CASSPRTGSGQPQHF	TGTGCCAGTAGTCCGCGGACAGGGTCTGGTCAGCCCCAGCATTTT	TRBV19	TRBJ1-5	TRBD1	15	few
CASSLMRGELFF	TGTGCCAGCAGCTTAATGAGGGGGGAGCTGTTTTTT	TRBV7-3	TRBJ2-2	-	12	-
CASNGQGLSNEKLFF	TGCGCCAGCAACGGACAGGGGCTTAGTAATGAAAAACTGTTTTTT	TRBV5-1	TRBJ1-4	TRBD1	15	-
CAISRGATEAFF	TGTGCCATCTCCCGGGGGGCGACTGAAGCTTTCTTT	TRBV10-3	TRBJ1-1	-	12	-
CASSFTSRTRHGYTF	TGTGCCAGCAGTTTCACATCGCGGACAAGGCATGGCTACACCTTC	TRBV27	TRBJ1-2	-	15	-
CASSPGQGRHTEAFF	TGTGCCAGCAGCCCCGGACAGGGTCGTCACACTGAAGCTTTCTTT	TRBV5-5	TRBJ1-1	TRBD1	15	few
CASSLVTGTGQETQYF	TGTGCCAGCAGCTTGGTCACCGGGACAGGGCAAGAGACCCAGTACTTC	TRBV5-5	TRBJ2-5	TRBD1	16	-
CASSKALSGFADTQYF	TGTGCCAGCAGCAAAGCACTCAGCGGGTTTGCAGATACGCAGTATTTT	TRBV14	TRBJ2-3	-	16	-
CASSLYATNEKLFF	TGCGCCAGCAGCCTGTATGCAACTAATGAAAAACTGTTTTTT	TRBV5-1	TRBJ1-4	-	14	-
CASSLGPDSPLHF	TGTGCCAGCAGTTTAGGGCCTGATTCACCCCTCCACTTT	TRBV12-3/TRBV12-4	TRBJ1-6	-	13	-
CASILDRTNYGYTF	TGTGCCAGTATCCTGGACAGAACTAACTATGGCTACACCTTC	TRBV6-5	TRBJ1-2	-	14	-
CASSFLTGATEAFF	TGTGCCAGCAGCTTCTTGACAGGCGCCACTGAAGCTTTCTTT	TRBV7-9	TRBJ1-1	-	14	-
CATSRGGGGVQPQHF	TGTGCCACCAGCAGAGGAGGGGGCGGGGTTCAGCCCCAGCATTTT	TRBV15	TRBJ1-5	TRBD1	15	-
CATSRDLAIHQPQHF	TGTGCCACCAGCAGAGATTTGGCCATACATCAGCCCCAGCATTTT	TRBV15	TRBJ1-5	-	15	-
CASSLPPRTSGGKETQYF	TGCGCCAGCAGCTTGCCGCCTCGGACTAGCGGGGGGAAAGAGACCCAGTACTTC	TRBV5-1	TRBJ2-5	TRBD2	18	-
CASSSTPRTGGEQYF	TGTGCCAGCAGCTCAACACCGAGAACAGGGGGCGAGCAGTACTTC	TRBV11-3	TRBJ2-7	TRBD1	15	-
CASRSGGLFF	TGTGCCAGCCGATCAGGGGGCCTGTTCTTC	TRBV27	TRBJ2-1	TRBD1	10	-
CATRSEGGELFF	TGTGCCACCAGGTCGGAGGGCGGGGAGCTGTTTTTT	TRBV24-1	TRBJ2-2	-	12	-
CASSLNDRGRSLYGYTF	TGTGCCAGCAGTTTAAATGACCGTGGGAGGTCACTGTACGGCTACACCTTC	TRBV27	TRBJ1-2	-	17	-
CATSDFEIGQSNTEAFF	TGTGCCACCAGTGATTTTGAAATTGGACAGTCGAACACTGAAGCTTTCTTT	TRBV24-1	TRBJ1-1	-	17	-
CASSIRAFDGYTF	TGTGCCAGTAGTATTCGAGCGTTTGATGGCTACACCTTC	TRBV19	TRBJ1-2	-	13	-
CASTRQGGSPLHF	TGTGCCAGCACCAGACAGGGGGGTTCACCCCTCCACTTT	TRBV12-3/TRBV12-4	TRBJ1-6	TRBD1	13	-